The 8 T cell receptor beta chains below were found in one sample sequenced in a study of spatial heterogeneity in lung cancer. Time point given: blood at routine non-recurrence follow-up after resection. Via MiXCR, TCRdb re-called the 5' RACE reads, giving one row per CDR3 protein. Seen here are over 15,000 distinct CDR3 sequences, over 9% observed once, and the top ten hold 20%. The sequencing here drew on PBMCs, taken at follow-up. All receptors come from a male donor with early-stage non-small cell lung cancer.

This clonotype appeared many times. The chain is built from TRBV4-1 and TRBJ2-7, with 8 nucleotides matching TRBD1. Per germline, CDR1 MGHRA and CDR2 YSYEKL. Trimming removed 4 bases from V and 6 bases from J; junction bases left unmatched: 14. CDR3 size: 16 residues. Written as DNA, the CDR3 is TGCGCCAGCAGCCTTTTCGAAGGACAGGGCGGTCTCGAGCAGTACTTC. This translates into CASSLFEGQGGLEQYF.

This clonotype was seen many times. V usage is TRBV11-2 and J usage is TRBJ2-5; D is possibly TRBD1 (6 bases). In germline, CDR1 is SGHAT, CDR2 FQNNGV. The V end was cut by 3 bases, the J end by 4 bases, with 9 bases between. The CDR3 has 13 residues. CDR3 sequence: CASSFGQSETQYF. The CDR3 DNA is TGTGCCAGCAGCTTTGGACAGTCAGAGACCCAGTACTTC.

This clonotype was counted at least ten times. The chain employs TRBV2 and TRBJ2-1; no firm D call. The CDR3 covers 13 residues. The germline V gene encodes CDR1 SNHLY and CDR2 FYNNEI. Trimming shortened V by 1 base and J by 4 bases, and 5 bases separated the two germline ends. The CDR3: CASSEDLYNEQFF. CDR3 in DNA: TGTGCCAGCAGTGAAGACTTGTACAATGAGCAGTTCTTC.

The chain links TRBV7-9 to TRBJ2-1; 7 bases are shared with TRBD1. CDR1 and CDR2 from the germline V gene are SEHNR and FQNEAQ (reference sequence). This CDR3 region has 14 residues. Trimming cost V 0 bases and J 6 bases; bases outside gene matches: 2. CDR3 DNA sequence: TGTGCCAGCAGCTTAGCGGACAGGACCAATGAGCAGTTCTTC. This gives the protein CASSLADRTNEQFF.

This clonotype was counted ten times or more. CDR3 nucleotides: TGCGCCAGCAGCTTGGAAGAACGGCAGGATAACTACGAGCAGTACTTC. This translates into CASSLEERQDNYEQYF. The gene calls are TRBV5-1 and TRBJ2-7; D call uncertain. This CDR3 has 16 residues. Trimming took 0 bases from V and 3 from J, leaving 16 bases between them. Germline-derived CDR1 and CDR2 are SGHRS and YFSETQ.

This clonotype was recorded many times. The chain has TRBV18 and TRBJ2-1; TRBD2 aligns across 12 bases. V shed 6 bases, J shed 2 bases, and the junction held 5 bases outside the gene matches. Germline values: CDR1 KGHSH, CDR2 LQKENI. This CDR3 region has 16 residues. CDR3 protein: CASSRTSGDPYNEQFF. The DNA for the CDR3 is TGTGCCAGCTCGAGGACTAGCGGGGACCCCTACAATGAGCAGTTCTTC.

J is TRBJ2-5 and V is TRBV12-3 or TRBV12-4; 9 bases match TRBD2. The CDR3 covers 16 residues. With 6 bases clipped from V and 3 bases from J, the junction kept 11 bases outside the gene matches. CDR3 protein: CASRREGSGGKETQYF. CDR3 DNA: TGTGCCAGCAGGCGGGAAGGAAGCGGGGGGAAAGAGACCCAGTACTTC.

The chain uses TRBV4-1 and TRBJ2-7, with 7 bases matching TRBD1. The CDR3 extends over 14 amino acids. The V segment lost 3 bases and the J segment 0 bases; nucleotides outside the gene matches: 2. Germline CDR1 is MGHRA and CDR2 is YSYEKL. CDR3 nucleotide sequence: TGCGCCAGCAGCCATGGGGACAGCTCCTACGAGCAGTACTTC. Translation gives CASSHGDSSYEQYF.